Each of the 30 T cell receptor beta chains below was sequenced from the same sample in a study of blood T cell repertoires in COVID-19. Sequencing used immunoSEQ multiplex PCR; TCRdb keeps in-frame clones, though not all of them. The data contain about 87,000 clones, approximately 79% of them singletons. Sequencing was done on a sample of peripheral blood. The receptors stem from an elderly woman with active or convalescent COVID-19.

This chain joins TRBV11-2 and TRBJ1-1; D unclear. The CDR3 has 12 residues. The germline V and J ends were trimmed by 3 bases and 3 bases, with 5 bases remaining between them. Germline assignment: CDR1 SGHAT and CDR2 FQNNGV. The CDR3 bases are TGTGCCAGCAGCTTTTCGTACACTGAAGCTTTCTTT. Its translation: CASSFSYTEAFF.

The chain has TRBV5-6 and TRBJ2-5, with a tentative D call TRBD1 (6 bases). The CDR3 runs to 15 residues. V gave up 5 bases and J gave up 4 bases, with 18 bases separating them. Germline lookup yields CDR1 SGHDT and CDR2 YYEEEE. The CDR3: CASRARGSWLETQYF. CDR3 DNA sequence: TGTGCCAGCAGGGCCAGGGGTAGCTGGTTAGAGACCCAGTACTTC.

The chain employs TRBV2 and TRBJ2-7; TRBD2 aligns across 7 bases. From germline, CDR1 is SNHLY and CDR2 FYNNEI. The CDR3 loop spans 14 amino acids. Unmatched junction bases numbered 6, after V lost 7 bases and J lost 0 bases. CDR3: CASNAAGSSYEQYF. In nucleotides, the CDR3 is TGTGCCAGCAATGCAGCGGGGAGCTCCTACGAGCAGTACTTC.

This clone was seen more than once but under ten times. The rearrangement links TRBV19 to TRBJ2-1; 8 nucleotides line up with TRBD2. CDR1 and CDR2 (germline): LNHDA, SQIVND (reference sequence). The CDR3 covers 14 residues. Trimming removed 5 bases from V and 9 bases from J; junction bases left unmatched: 9. CDR3 amino acids: CASSLPATSAEQFF. CDR3 in DNA: TGTGCCAGTAGTCTCCCAGCGACTAGCGCTGAGCAGTTCTTC.

The chain recombines TRBV3-1 (or the pseudogene TRBV3-2) with TRBJ2-1; 7 bases fit TRBD2. V lost 1 base and J lost 6; bases outside the gene matches: 15. The CDR3 spans 18 residues. Germline V gene sequence: CDR1 LGHDT, CDR2 YNNKEL (reference sequence). The CDR3 loop reads CASSQVFQAGPLANEQFF. The CDR3 DNA reads as TGTGCCAGCAGCCAAGTTTTCCAAGCGGGACCCCTGGCCAATGAGCAGTTCTTC.

The chain has TRBV10-1 and TRBJ1-2; D not resolved. Germline V gene lookup returns CDR1 WNHNN and CDR2 SYGVQD (reference sequence). The CDR3 spans 12 residues. V lost 6 bases and J lost 4, with 9 bases in between. CDR3 coding DNA: TGCGCCAGCAGATATCCAGTCTATGGCTACACCTTC. This encodes CASRYPVYGYTF.

This clone was recorded a few times. This chain links TRBV5-1 with TRBJ2-1, with 9 bases matching TRBD2. The CDR3 extends over 16 amino acids. V dropped 4 bases and J dropped 6; count of bases not matched to a gene: 11. The germline CDR1 and CDR2 sequences are SGHRS and YFSETQ. CDR3 nucleotides: TGCGCCAGCAGCCCACCGGGTAGCGGGAGCTCCAATGAGCAGTTCTTC. It codes for CASSPPGSGSSNEQFF.

The chain recombines TRBV6-2 or TRBV6-3 with TRBJ2-5; 7 nucleotides align to TRBD2. Germline CDR1 reads MNHEY; CDR2 reads SVGEGT. Losses at the gene ends were 2 bases for V and 1 base for J; bases not matched to a gene: 7. The CDR3 is 16 amino acids. The CDR3 region is CASSYGASGSQETQYF. CDR3 sequence (DNA): TGTGCCAGCAGTTACGGGGCTAGCGGCTCCCAAGAGACCCAGTACTTC.

This chain connects TRBV5-1 to TRBJ2-6; D ambiguous. Germline CDR1 SGHRS, CDR2 YFSETQ. Trimming left V 0 bases short and J 0 bases short, with 4 bases between. The CDR3 is made up of 15 amino acids. The CDR3 loop reads CASSLDGSGANVLTF. CDR3 DNA: TGCGCCAGCAGCTTGGACGGCTCTGGGGCCAACGTCCTGACTTTC.

In its sample, this clone was seen once. The V gene is TRBV3-1 (or the pseudogene TRBV3-2), the J gene TRBJ1-4; D is perhaps TRBD1 (5 bases). V shed 0 bases and J shed 11 bases, with 13 bases lying between them. The CDR3 consists of 14 residues. From germline, CDR1 is LGHDT and CDR2 YNNKEL (reference sequence). CDR3 loop: CASSQDAGGLKLFF. The CDR3 region has the DNA TGTGCCAGCAGCCAAGATGCGGGGGGATTGAAACTGTTTTTT.

This chain joins TRBV6-1 and TRBJ2-4; 10 nucleotides agree with TRBD1. Germline assignment: CDR1 MNHNS and CDR2 SASEGT. The junction had 10 bases not matched to a gene; V was cut back by 3 bases and J by 8 bases. The CDR3 has 16 amino acids. CDR3 amino acids: CASSDPMDRGGHIQYF. Written as DNA, the CDR3 is TGTGCCAGCAGTGACCCTATGGACAGGGGGGGACACATTCAGTACTTC.

The rearrangement links TRBV5-4 to TRBJ2-1; 10 nucleotides line up with TRBD1. Per germline, CDR1 SGHNT and CDR2 YYREEE (reference sequence). CDR3 size: 15 residues. J gave up 5 bases and V 3 bases, and 5 bases lay outside the gene matches. In nucleotides, the CDR3 is TGTGCCAGCAGCTGGGGTGGACAGGGGGACAATGAGCAGTTCTTC. Amino acid sequence: CASSWGGQGDNEQFF.

This chain connects TRBV6-2 or TRBV6-3 to TRBJ2-7, with 9 bases that match TRBD1. Germline CDR1 and CDR2: MNHEY and SVGEGT. Trimming removed 5 bases from V and 4 bases from J; junction bases left unmatched: 9. The CDR3 is 15 amino acids. The CDR3 coding sequence is TGTGCCAGCAGTGACCCGGGACAGGGTTTGTACGAGCAGTACTTC. This translates into CASSDPGQGLYEQYF.

The rearrangement uses TRBV13 and TRBJ1-1; D is possibly TRBD1 (5 bases). This CDR3 has 13 residues. With 2 bases removed from V and 6 bases from J, the gap between germline ends came to 10 bases. Germline CDR1 and CDR2: PRHDT and FYEKMQ (reference sequence). CDR3 region: CASSLKGEPEAFF. CDR3 DNA sequence: TGTGCCAGCAGCTTAAAAGGGGAACCTGAAGCTTTCTTT.

The chain links TRBV28 to TRBJ2-7, with 11 bases fitting TRBD2. This CDR3 is 17 amino acids long. The V gene end was trimmed by 5 bases and the J gene end by 1 base; junction bases not matched to a gene: 10. Germline V gene lookup returns CDR1 MDHEN and CDR2 SYDVKM. CDR3 loop: CASSAYYWTSGSYEQYF. DNA for the CDR3: TGTGCCAGCAGTGCTTATTACTGGACTAGCGGGTCCTACGAGCAGTACTTC.

This clone is a singleton in its sample. The rearrangement joins TRBV6-5 to TRBJ1-4; 7 bases align to TRBD1. This CDR3 spans 16 amino acids. Germline V gene sequence: CDR1 MNHEY, CDR2 SVGAGI. Trimming removed 2 bases from V and 8 bases from J; junction bases left unmatched: 11. CDR3 sequence reads: CASSYRTGEVKEKLFF. The CDR3 nucleotides read TGTGCCAGCAGTTACAGAACAGGGGAAGTGAAGGAAAAACTGTTTTTT.

J is TRBJ2-4 and V is TRBV3-1 (or the pseudogene TRBV3-2); D possibly corresponds to TRBD2 (5 bases). CDR3 length equals 14 residues. Germline loops: CDR1 LGHDT, CDR2 YNNKEL (reference sequence). Trimming took off 7 bases at V and 4 bases at J, with 14 bases between the two ends. CDR3: CASTRKGGKNIQYF. The CDR3 bases are TGTGCCAGCACCCGGAAGGGCGGGAAAAACATTCAGTACTTC.

This chain connects TRBV5-5 to TRBJ2-6; D may be TRBD1 (5 bases). The CDR3 is 15 amino acids. Looked up from germline, CDR1 is SGHKS and CDR2 is YYEKEE (reference sequence). The germline V and J ends were trimmed by 4 bases and 4 bases, with 12 bases remaining between them. CDR3 nucleotides: TGTGCCAGCAGCGCGAACCAGGGAGGGGCCAACGTCCTGACTTTC. It is translated as CASSANQGGANVLTF.

This clone occurred once. This chain uses TRBV10-3 with TRBJ1-2; unclear D gene. Trimming pared 4 bases from V and 7 bases from J, leaving 10 bases between. This CDR3 has 12 amino acids. Germline assignment: CDR1 ENHRY and CDR2 SYGVKD. The CDR3 reads CAISAAAAGYTF. CDR3 DNA: TGTGCCATCAGTGCCGCGGCCGCTGGCTACACCTTC.

In DNA form, the CDR3 reads TGTGCCAGCAGCTTATGGGAGGCCACCGGGGAGCTGTTTTTT. This encodes CASSLWEATGELFF. The chain combines TRBV11-2 with TRBJ2-2, with D possibly being TRBD2 (6 bases). The CDR3 runs to 14 residues. V dropped 2 bases and J dropped 4 bases, with 8 bases sitting between them. The germline V gene encodes CDR1 SGHAT and CDR2 FQNNGV.

This clone showed up just once. The chain carries TRBV19 and TRBJ2-3; TRBD2 aligns across 7 bases. Trimming at V came to 3 bases and at J to 2 bases, leaving 5 bases not matched to a gene. The V gene's germline CDR1 is LNHDA and CDR2 SQIVND (reference sequence). This CDR3 has 15 residues. The CDR3 spells CASSIGGRYTDTQYF. CDR3 in DNA: TGTGCCAGTAGTATCGGGGGGAGGTACACAGATACGCAGTATTTT.

The CDR3 DNA is TGTGCCTGGAGTCCGGGAGAACTCTATGGCTACACCTTC. It yields the protein CAWSPGELYGYTF. The chain carries TRBV30 and TRBJ1-2; no reliable D call. CDR1 is GTSNPN, CDR2 SVGIG, per germline (reference sequence). This CDR3 is built from 13 residues. The V gene lost 2 bases and the J gene lost 4 bases, with 11 bases spanning the gap.

The V call is TRBV12-3 or TRBV12-4, the J call TRBJ1-1, with D perhaps TRBD1 (6 bases). The CDR3 runs to 13 residues. The germline V and J ends were trimmed by 2 bases and 3 bases, with 7 bases remaining between them. CDR3 protein: CASSLKGDTEAFF. In DNA, the CDR3 is TGTGCCAGCAGTTTAAAGGGGGACACTGAAGCTTTCTTT.

The rearrangement links TRBV5-8 to TRBJ1-6; TRBD1 matches at 8 bases. The CDR3 totals 16 residues. Trimming at V came to 1 base and at J to 7 bases, leaving 7 bases not matched to a gene. CDR1 is SGHTS, CDR2 YDEGEE, per germline. This CDR3 reads CASSLWQGAQNSPLHF. CDR3 bases: TGTGCCAGCAGCTTGTGGCAGGGGGCTCAGAATTCACCCCTCCACTTT.

The chain couples TRBV2 to TRBJ2-3, with 7 bases matching TRBD2. The junction had 12 bases not matched to a gene; V was cut back by 6 bases and J by 6 bases. From germline, CDR1 is SNHLY and CDR2 FYNNEI. CDR3 length equals 15 residues. The CDR3 reads CASRKEAGIADTQYF. CDR3 sequence (DNA): TGTGCCAGCAGGAAGGAAGCGGGAATAGCGGATACGCAGTATTTT.

The chain employs TRBV6-5 and TRBJ2-7, with 8 bases fitting TRBD2. J gave up 3 bases and V 8 bases, and 12 bases lay outside the gene matches. The germline V gene encodes CDR1 MNHEY and CDR2 SVGAGI. The CDR3 covers 15 residues. DNA for the CDR3: TGTGCCAGCGACAGTGGGGCGGGGGGCGGCTACGAGCAGTACTTC. Its protein product is CASDSGAGGGYEQYF.

This chain links TRBV6-2 or TRBV6-3 with TRBJ1-5; D may be TRBD1 (5 bases). The V end was cut by 3 bases, the J end by 5 bases, with 8 bases between. This CDR3 has 13 amino acids. Germline loops: CDR1 MNHEY, CDR2 SVGEGT. In DNA form, the CDR3 reads TGTGCCAGCAGTTATGACAGTGATCAGCCCCAGCATTTT. Translation: CASSYDSDQPQHF.

This chain joins TRBV3-1 (or the pseudogene TRBV3-2) and TRBJ2-7; TRBD2 agrees at 10 bases. With 7 bases clipped from V and 3 bases from J, the junction kept 12 bases outside the gene matches. Germline lookup yields CDR1 LGHDT and CDR2 YNNKEL (reference sequence). The CDR3 has 16 amino acids. This chain's CDR3 is CASKASGGLGIYEQYF. The CDR3 DNA is TGTGCCAGCAAGGCTAGCGGGGGTTTAGGTATCTACGAGCAGTACTTC.

This clone was picked up one time. The gene calls are TRBV12-3 or TRBV12-4 and TRBJ1-1, with TRBD1 as a possible D gene (5 bases). The CDR3 consists of 13 residues. V was pared by 5 bases and J by 5 bases, with 12 bases between. CDR3 amino acids: CASSHPRGTEAFF. The CDR3, as DNA: TGTGCCAGCAGTCACCCCCGGGGGACTGAAGCTTTCTTT.

The genes are TRBV11-2 and TRBJ2-6; D is unclear. The V and J ends lost 6 bases and 2 bases respectively, with 5 bases between them. The CDR3 length is 13 residues. The germline V gene encodes CDR1 SGHAT and CDR2 FQNNGV. CDR3 protein: CASRSPGANVLTF. The DNA for the CDR3 is TGTGCCAGCAGATCTCCTGGGGCCAACGTCCTGACTTTC.